These 14 T cell receptor beta chains originate from one sample sequenced in a study of T-cell reconstitution after alpha-beta-depleted transplantation in children (dated by TCRdb to 2016 to 2017). Reading the label with the study, this specimen's treatment or condition is: allogeneic hematopoietic cell transplantation with graft depleted of TCRalphabeta T cells and CD19 B cells. The library was made by PCR. TCRdb lists the instrument as Illumina HiSeq 2500. Molecular barcoding was employed in the preparation of TCR libraries, with unique molecular identifiers being used to normalize TCRbeta repertoire quantification. TCRdb reprocessing: public reads trimmed at Q25 with fastp, clones called with MiXCR, in-frame beta chains kept. Each CDR3 protein gets just one entry, which takes the most common genes and DNA from the rows behind it. Present in this sample are about 980,000 distinct CDR3 sequences, about 29% of which were seen just once. Clones ranked in the top ten supply under 30% of the sample.

The material was PBMCs, mostly from graft donor cells, obtained 360 days after TCRalphabeta/CD19-depleted stem cell transplant. These receptors all stem from a boy in the first two years of life who had a stem cell transplant for SCID, so the T cells may come from the graft donor.

Here the CDR3 reads CASSLPAGSSTDTQYF. Written as DNA, the CDR3 is TGCGCCAGCAGCCTCCCAGCGGGCAGTAGCACAGATACGCAGTATTTT. This chain connects TRBV5-1 to TRBJ2-3, with D possibly being TRBD2 (6 bases). V was shortened by 4 bases and J by 0 bases, with 15 bases between the two germline ends. Germline CDR1 SGHRS, CDR2 YFSETQ. The CDR3 length is 16 residues.

This clonotype was found a few times. This sequence joins TRBV4-1 and TRBJ2-1; TRBD2 matches 13 bases. This CDR3 comprises 16 residues. V gave up 1 base and J gave up 10 bases; unmatched junction bases: 7. The germline V gene has CDR1 MGHRA and CDR2 YSYEKL. This CDR3 reads CASSQVLAGGIREQFF. In DNA form, the CDR3 reads TGCGCCAGCAGCCAAGTACTAGCGGGGGGGATTAGGGAGCAGTTCTTC.

V usage is TRBV5-1 and J usage is TRBJ2-3, with 8 bases that match TRBD2. V was pared by 3 bases and J by 6 bases, with 6 bases of the junction left unmatched. In germline, CDR1 is SGHRS, CDR2 YFSETQ. This CDR3 spans 14 amino acids. CDR3 nucleotide sequence: TGCGCCAGCAGCTCCTTCGGGGGGGTGGATACGCAGTATTTT. Protein product: CASSSFGGVDTQYF.

The rearrangement joins TRBV5-1 to TRBJ1-1, with D maybe TRBD1 (5 bases). V was pared by 0 bases and J by 1 base, with 13 bases between. The CDR3 runs to 16 residues. Germline CDR1 and CDR2: SGHRS and YFSETQ. The CDR3: CASSLAWGGENTEAFF. The CDR3 DNA reads TGCGCCAGCAGCTTGGCCTGGGGCGGGGAGAACACTGAAGCTTTCTTT. The variable domain in full, completed from reference TRBV5-1 and TRBJ1-1, reads KAGVTQTPRYLIKTRGQQVTLSCSPISGHRSVSWYQQTPGQGLQFLFEYFSETQRNKGNFPGRFSGRQFSNSRSEMNVSTLELGDSALYLCASSLAWGGENTEAFFGQGTRLTVV.

This clonotype was detected once. The V gene is TRBV20-1, the J gene TRBJ1-5; D perhaps matches TRBD1 (5 bases). The CDR3 runs 15 residues. CDR1 DFQATT and CDR2 SNEGSKA come from the germline V gene (reference sequence). Trimming stripped 5 bases from V and 0 bases from J, with 14 bases between. DNA for the CDR3: TGCAGTGCTCCCCGGAGGCAGGGTAGCAATCAGCCCCAGCATTTT. Its protein is CSAPRRQGSNQPQHF.

The genes are TRBV28 and TRBJ2-1; TRBD1 aligns across 9 bases. Germline loops: CDR1 MDHEN, CDR2 SYDVKM. Losses at the gene ends were 6 bases for V and 2 bases for J; bases not matched to a gene: 8. The CDR3 spans 16 residues. CDR3 amino acids: CASRPTRQGAYNEQFF. For the CDR3, the DNA is TGTGCCAGCAGACCAACCAGACAGGGGGCCTACAATGAGCAGTTCTTC.

This clonotype came up a few times. This chain joins TRBV7-4 and TRBJ2-1; maybe TRBD2 (6 bases). The CDR3 has 14 amino acids. In germline, CDR1 is SGHVT, CDR2 SQSDAQ. V was shortened by 5 bases and J by 9 bases, with 17 bases between the two germline ends. CDR3 nucleotides: TGTGCCAGCAGCCCACGGGCTAGCGCCAGTGAGCAGTTCTTC. Protein product: CASSPRASASEQFF. Drawing the rest from reference TRBV7-4 and TRBJ2-1, the complete variable domain is GAGVSQSPRYKVAKRGRDVALRCDSISGHVTLYWYRQTLGQGSEVLTYSQSDAQRDKSGRPSGRFSAERPERSVSTLKIQRTEQGDSAVYLCASSPRASASEQFFGPGTRLTVL.

About this clonotype itself: This sequence may be a read error, since a much larger clone differs from it by one base. The V call is TRBV19, the J call TRBJ1-1, with D unclear. Trimming pared 2 bases from V and 1 base from J, leaving 5 bases between. This CDR3 contains 13 residues. CDR1 and CDR2 from the germline V gene are LNHDA and SQIVND (reference sequence). This CDR3 reads CASSISSNTEAFF. CDR3 coding DNA: TGTGCCAGTAGTATATCGTCGAACACTGAAGCTTTCTTT.

The V call is TRBV18, the J call TRBJ2-1; D possibly uses TRBD1 or TRBD2 (6 bases each). This CDR3 spans 18 amino acids. The germline V gene encodes CDR1 KGHSH and CDR2 LQKENI. Trimming stripped 3 bases from V and 6 bases from J, with 24 bases between. Written as DNA, the CDR3 is TGTGCCAGCTCACCTACGGAGCGAGGGGGGTTGCGGGGCAATGAGCAGTTCTTC. It translates to CASSPTERGGLRGNEQFF.

This clonotype occurred many times. The chain has TRBV7-2 and TRBJ2-5; D gene uncertain. The germline gives CDR1 SGHTA, CDR2 FQGNSA. V shed 5 bases and J shed 3 bases, with 4 bases lying between them. The length of the CDR3 is 11 residues. CDR3 in amino acids: CASSAKETQYF. The CDR3 nucleotides are TGTGCCAGCAGCGCCAAAGAGACCCAGTACTTC.

V and J are TRBV30 and TRBJ1-3; D remains ambiguous. This CDR3 spans 15 amino acids. Trimming pared 5 bases from V and 3 bases from J, leaving 17 bases between. Germline CDR1 reads GTSNPN; CDR2 reads SVGIG (reference sequence). The CDR3 nucleotides read TGTGCCTGGTTTAGGGCGGGGTTCTTTGGAAACACCATATATTTT. It yields the protein CAWFRAGFFGNTIYF. The full variable domain, rest sourced from reference TRBV30 and TRBJ1-3, is SQTIHQWPATLVQPVGSPLSLECTVEGTSNPNLYWYRQAAGRGLQLLFYSVGIGQISSEVPQNLSASRPQDRQFILSSKKLLLSDSGFYLCAWFRAGFFGNTIYFGEGSWLTVV.

This sequence joins TRBV5-1 and TRBJ2-7; TRBD2 is a possible D gene (5 bases). This CDR3 comprises 14 residues. Germline V gene sequence: CDR1 SGHRS, CDR2 YFSETQ. V lost 5 bases and J lost 7, with 19 bases in between. CDR3 sequence (DNA): TGCGCCAGCAGGGACTTGGCTGGTTCGGGAGAGCAGTACTTC. Its translation is CASRDLAGSGEQYF. The full variable domain, in which reference TRBV5-1 and TRBJ2-7 provide the parts outside the CDR3, is KAGVTQTPRYLIKTRGQQVTLSCSPISGHRSVSWYQQTPGQGLQFLFEYFSETQRNKGNFPGRFSGRQFSNSRSEMNVSTLELGDSALYLCASRDLAGSGEQYFGPGTRLTVT.

This clonotype was found a few times. The CDR3 loop reads CASSWDSGHGTQYF. The CDR3 bases are TGTGCCAGCAGCTGGGACAGCGGCCATGGGACCCAGTACTTC. V is TRBV6-1 and J is TRBJ2-5; TRBD1 aligns across 7 bases. CDR1 and CDR2 (germline): MNHNS, SASEGT. V trimming: 6 bases; J trimming: 7 bases; junction bases outside the gene matches: 11. The CDR3 covers 14 residues.

In this sample, this clonotype turned up a few times. The J gene is TRBJ1-1, the V gene TRBV4-3; D remains ambiguous. The CDR3 has 16 residues. V lost 2 bases to trimming and J lost 0 bases, with 13 bases between them. Germline V CDR1 and CDR2: LGHNA, YSLEER. The CDR3 DNA sequence: TGCGCCAGCAGCCAATCGAAGGAGGGAATGAACACTGAAGCTTTCTTT. This translates into CASSQSKEGMNTEAFF.